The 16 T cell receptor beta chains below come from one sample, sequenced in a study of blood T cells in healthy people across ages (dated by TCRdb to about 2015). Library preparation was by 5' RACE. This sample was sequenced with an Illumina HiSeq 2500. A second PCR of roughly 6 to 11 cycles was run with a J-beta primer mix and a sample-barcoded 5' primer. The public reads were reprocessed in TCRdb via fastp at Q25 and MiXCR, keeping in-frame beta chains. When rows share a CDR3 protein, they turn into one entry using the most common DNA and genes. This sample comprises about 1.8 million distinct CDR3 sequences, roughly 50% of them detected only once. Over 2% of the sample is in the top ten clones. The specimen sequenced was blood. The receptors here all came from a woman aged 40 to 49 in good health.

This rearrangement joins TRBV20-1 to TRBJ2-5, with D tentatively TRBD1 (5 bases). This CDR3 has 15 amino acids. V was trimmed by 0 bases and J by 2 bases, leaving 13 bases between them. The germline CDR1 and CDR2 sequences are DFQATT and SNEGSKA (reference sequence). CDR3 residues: CSARDPFSGQETQYF. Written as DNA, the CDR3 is TGCAGTGCTAGAGATCCCTTTTCAGGGCAAGAGACCCAGTACTTC.

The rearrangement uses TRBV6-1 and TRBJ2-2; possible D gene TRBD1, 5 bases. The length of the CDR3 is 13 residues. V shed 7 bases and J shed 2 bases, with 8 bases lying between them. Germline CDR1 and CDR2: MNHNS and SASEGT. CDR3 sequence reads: CASTTVNTGELFF. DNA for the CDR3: TGTGCCAGCACGACAGTCAACACCGGGGAGCTGTTTTTT.

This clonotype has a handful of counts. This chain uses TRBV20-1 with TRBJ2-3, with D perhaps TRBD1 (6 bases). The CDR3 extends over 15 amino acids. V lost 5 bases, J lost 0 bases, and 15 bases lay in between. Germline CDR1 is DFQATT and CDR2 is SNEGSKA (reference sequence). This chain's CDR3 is CSAPPTGSSTDTQYF. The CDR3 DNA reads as TGCAGTGCTCCACCTACAGGGAGTAGCACAGATACGCAGTATTTT.

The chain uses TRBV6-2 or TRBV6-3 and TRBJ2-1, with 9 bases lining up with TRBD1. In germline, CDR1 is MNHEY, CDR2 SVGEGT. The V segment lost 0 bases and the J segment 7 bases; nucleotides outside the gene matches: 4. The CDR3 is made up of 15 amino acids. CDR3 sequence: CASSYSGQGVNEQFF. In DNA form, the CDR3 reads TGTGCCAGCAGTTACTCGGGACAGGGCGTTAATGAGCAGTTCTTC.

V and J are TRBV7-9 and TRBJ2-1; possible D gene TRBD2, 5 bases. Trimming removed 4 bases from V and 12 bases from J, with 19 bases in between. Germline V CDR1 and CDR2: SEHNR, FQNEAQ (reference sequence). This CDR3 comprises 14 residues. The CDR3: CASSSLLEREGQFF. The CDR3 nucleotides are TGTGCCAGCAGCTCCCTACTAGAGAGGGAAGGGCAGTTCTTC. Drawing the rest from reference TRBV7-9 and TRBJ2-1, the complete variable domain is DTGVSQNPRHKITKRGQNVTFRCDPISEHNRLYWYRQTLGQGPEFLTYFQNEAQLEKSRLLSDRFSAERPKGSFSTLEIQRTEQGDSAMYLCASSSLLEREGQFFGPGTRLTVL.

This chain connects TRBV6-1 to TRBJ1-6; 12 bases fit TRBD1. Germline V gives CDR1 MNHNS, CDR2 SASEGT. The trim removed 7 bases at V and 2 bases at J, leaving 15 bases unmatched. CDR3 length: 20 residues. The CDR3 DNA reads TGTGCCAGCACCCTAGAGGGGACAGGGGGCGTTATTACCTATAATTCACCCCTCCACTTT. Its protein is CASTLEGTGGVITYNSPLHF.

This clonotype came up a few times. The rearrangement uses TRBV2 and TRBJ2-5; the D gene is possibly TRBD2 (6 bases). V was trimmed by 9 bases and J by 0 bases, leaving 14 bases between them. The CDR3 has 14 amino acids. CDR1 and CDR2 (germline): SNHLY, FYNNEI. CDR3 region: CASTAGRYQETQYF. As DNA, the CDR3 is TGTGCCAGTACCGCGGGAAGGTACCAAGAGACCCAGTACTTC.

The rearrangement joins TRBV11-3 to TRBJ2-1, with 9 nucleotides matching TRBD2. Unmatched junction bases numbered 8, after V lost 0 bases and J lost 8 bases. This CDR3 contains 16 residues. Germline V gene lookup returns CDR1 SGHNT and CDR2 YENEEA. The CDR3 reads CASSLDLGGGADEQFF. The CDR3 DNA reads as TGTGCCAGCAGCTTAGATCTTGGCGGGGGGGCCGATGAGCAGTTCTTC.

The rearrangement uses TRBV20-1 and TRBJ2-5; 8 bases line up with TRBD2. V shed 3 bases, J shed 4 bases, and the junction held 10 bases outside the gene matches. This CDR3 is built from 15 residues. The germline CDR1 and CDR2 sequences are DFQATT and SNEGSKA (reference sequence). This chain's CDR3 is CSASLVSGVGETQYF. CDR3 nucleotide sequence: TGCAGTGCTAGTCTTGTTAGCGGGGTAGGAGAGACCCAGTACTTC.

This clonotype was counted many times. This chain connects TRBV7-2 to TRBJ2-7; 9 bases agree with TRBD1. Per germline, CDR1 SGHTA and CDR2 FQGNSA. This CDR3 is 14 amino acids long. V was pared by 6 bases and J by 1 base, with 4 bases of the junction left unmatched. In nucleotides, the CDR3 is TGTGCCAGCAGTTACGACAGGGGGTCCTACGAGCAGTACTTC. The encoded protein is CASSYDRGSYEQYF.

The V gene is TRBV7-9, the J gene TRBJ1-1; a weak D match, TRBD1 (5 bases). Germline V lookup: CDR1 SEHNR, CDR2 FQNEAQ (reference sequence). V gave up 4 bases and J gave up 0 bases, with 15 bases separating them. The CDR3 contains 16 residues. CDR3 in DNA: TGTGCCAGCAGCTCGGCACCGGGACTGATGAACACTGAAGCTTTCTTT. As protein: CASSSAPGLMNTEAFF.

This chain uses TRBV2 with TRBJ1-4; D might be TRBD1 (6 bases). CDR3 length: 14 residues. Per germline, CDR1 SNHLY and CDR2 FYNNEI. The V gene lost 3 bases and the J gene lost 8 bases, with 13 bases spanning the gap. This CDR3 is CASSETGLGEKLFF. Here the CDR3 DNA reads TGTGCCAGCAGTGAGACAGGACTTGGGGAAAAACTGTTTTTT.

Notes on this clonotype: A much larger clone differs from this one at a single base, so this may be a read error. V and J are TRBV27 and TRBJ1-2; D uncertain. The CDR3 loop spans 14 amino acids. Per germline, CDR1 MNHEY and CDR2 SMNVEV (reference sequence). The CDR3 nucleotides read TGTGCCAGCAGTTTCTCGGGCAGGAACTATGACTACACCTTC. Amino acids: CASSFSGRNYDYTF.

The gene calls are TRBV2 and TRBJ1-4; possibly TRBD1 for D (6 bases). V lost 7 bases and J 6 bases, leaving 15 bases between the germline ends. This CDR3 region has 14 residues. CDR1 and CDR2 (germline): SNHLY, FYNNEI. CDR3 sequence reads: CASIYGGGDEKLFF. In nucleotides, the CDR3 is TGTGCCAGCATTTACGGGGGCGGTGATGAAAAACTGTTTTTT.

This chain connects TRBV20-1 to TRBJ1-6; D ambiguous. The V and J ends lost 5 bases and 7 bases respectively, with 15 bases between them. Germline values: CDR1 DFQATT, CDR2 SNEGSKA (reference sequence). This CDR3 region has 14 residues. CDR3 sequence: CSAAPGGRNSPLHF. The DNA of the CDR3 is TGCAGTGCTGCCCCGGGAGGACGAAATTCACCCCTCCACTTT.

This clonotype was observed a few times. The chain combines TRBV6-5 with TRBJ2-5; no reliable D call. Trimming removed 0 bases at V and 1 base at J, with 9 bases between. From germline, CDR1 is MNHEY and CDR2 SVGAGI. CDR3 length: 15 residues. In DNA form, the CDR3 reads TGTGCCAGCAGTTACTCGCTGACCCTCCAAGAGACCCAGTACTTC. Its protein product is CASSYSLTLQETQYF.